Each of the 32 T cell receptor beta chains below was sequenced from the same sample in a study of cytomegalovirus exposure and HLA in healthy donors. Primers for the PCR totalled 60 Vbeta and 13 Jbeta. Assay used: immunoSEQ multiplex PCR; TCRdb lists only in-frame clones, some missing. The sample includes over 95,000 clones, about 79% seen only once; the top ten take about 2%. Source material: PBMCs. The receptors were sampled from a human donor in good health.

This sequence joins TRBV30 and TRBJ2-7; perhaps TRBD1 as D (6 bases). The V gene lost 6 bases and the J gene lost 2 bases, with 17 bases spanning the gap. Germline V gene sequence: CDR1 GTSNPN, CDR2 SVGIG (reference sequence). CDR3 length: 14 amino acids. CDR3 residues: CACTHRERAYEQYF. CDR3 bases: TGTGCCTGCACCCACAGGGAAAGGGCCTACGAGCAGTACTTC.

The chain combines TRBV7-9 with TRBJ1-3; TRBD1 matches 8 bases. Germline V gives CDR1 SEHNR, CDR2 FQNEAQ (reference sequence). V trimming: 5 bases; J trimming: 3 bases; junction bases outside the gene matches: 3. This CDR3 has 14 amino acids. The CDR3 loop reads CASSPGTGGNTIYF. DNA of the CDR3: TGTGCCAGCAGCCCCGGGACAGGTGGAAACACCATATATTTT. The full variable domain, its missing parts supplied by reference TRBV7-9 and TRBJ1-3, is DTGVSQNPRHKITKRGQNVTFRCDPISEHNRLYWYRQTLGQGPEFLTYFQNEAQLEKSRLLSDRFSAERPKGSFSTLEIQRTEQGDSAMYLCASSPGTGGNTIYFGEGSWLTVV.

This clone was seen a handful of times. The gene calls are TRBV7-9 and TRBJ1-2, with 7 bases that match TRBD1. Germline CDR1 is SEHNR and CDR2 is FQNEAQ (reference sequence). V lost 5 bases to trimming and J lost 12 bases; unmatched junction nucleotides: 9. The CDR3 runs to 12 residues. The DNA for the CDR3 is TGTGCCAGCAGCCCACAGGGGTTTAAGAACACCTTC. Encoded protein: CASSPQGFKNTF.

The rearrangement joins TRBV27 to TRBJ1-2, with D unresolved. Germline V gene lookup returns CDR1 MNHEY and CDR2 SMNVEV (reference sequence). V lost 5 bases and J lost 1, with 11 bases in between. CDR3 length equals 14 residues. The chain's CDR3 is CASSRGGVNYGYTF. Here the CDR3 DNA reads TGTGCCAGCAGTAGAGGCGGGGTTAACTATGGCTACACCTTC.

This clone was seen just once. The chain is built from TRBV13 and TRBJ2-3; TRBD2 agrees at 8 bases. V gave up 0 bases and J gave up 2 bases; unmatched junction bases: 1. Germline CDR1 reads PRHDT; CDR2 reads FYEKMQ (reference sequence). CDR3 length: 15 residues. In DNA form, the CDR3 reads TGTGCCAGCAGCTTAGGACTAGCGGACACAGATACGCAGTATTTT. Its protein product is CASSLGLADTDTQYF.

Here the CDR3 DNA reads TGTGCCAGCAGTGAAACCGCCGGGACAGGGGCCACTGAAGCTTTCTTT. Translation gives CASSETAGTGATEAFF. The rearrangement uses TRBV6-4 and TRBJ1-1; TRBD1 matches at 10 bases. The CDR3 length is 16 residues. Losses at the gene ends were 3 bases for V and 4 bases for J; bases not matched to a gene: 8. The germline V gene encodes CDR1 MRHNA and CDR2 SNTAGT.

The CDR3 DNA is TGTGCCAGCAAGACAGAGCCTCACTATGGCTACACCTTC. Residues: CASKTEPHYGYTF. This chain joins TRBV6-5 and TRBJ1-2; possibly TRBD1 for D (5 bases). Germline lookup yields CDR1 MNHEY and CDR2 SVGAGI. This CDR3 has 13 residues. V was trimmed by 7 bases and J by 3 bases, leaving 12 bases between them.

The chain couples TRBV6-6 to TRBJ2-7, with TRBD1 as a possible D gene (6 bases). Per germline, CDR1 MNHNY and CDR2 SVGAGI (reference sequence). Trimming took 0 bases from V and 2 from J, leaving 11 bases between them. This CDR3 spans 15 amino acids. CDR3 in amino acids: CASSYSPTGPYEQYF. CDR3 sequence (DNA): TGTGCCAGCAGTTACTCCCCGACAGGACCCTACGAGCAGTACTTC.

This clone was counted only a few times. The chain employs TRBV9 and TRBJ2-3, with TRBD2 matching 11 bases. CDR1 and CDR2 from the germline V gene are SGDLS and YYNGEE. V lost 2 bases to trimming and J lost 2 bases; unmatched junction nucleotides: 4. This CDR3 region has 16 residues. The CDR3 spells CASSVTSGDLTDTQYF. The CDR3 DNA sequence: TGTGCCAGCAGCGTGACTAGCGGGGACCTCACAGATACGCAGTATTTT.

The CDR3, as DNA: TGTGCCAGCAGTTTAGCGGCAGAAAGCAATCAGCCCCAGCATTTT. It is translated as CASSLAAESNQPQHF. V and J are TRBV28 and TRBJ1-5; D is ambiguous. V gave up 2 bases and J gave up 1 base, with 9 bases separating them. The germline V gene encodes CDR1 MDHEN and CDR2 SYDVKM. There are 15 residues in the CDR3.

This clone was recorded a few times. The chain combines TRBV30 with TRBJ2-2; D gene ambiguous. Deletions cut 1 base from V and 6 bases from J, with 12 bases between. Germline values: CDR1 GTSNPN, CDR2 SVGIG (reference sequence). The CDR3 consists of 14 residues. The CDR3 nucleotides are TGTGCCTGGAGTGACCCCCTGAGCCCCGGGGAGCTGTTTTTT. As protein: CAWSDPLSPGELFF.

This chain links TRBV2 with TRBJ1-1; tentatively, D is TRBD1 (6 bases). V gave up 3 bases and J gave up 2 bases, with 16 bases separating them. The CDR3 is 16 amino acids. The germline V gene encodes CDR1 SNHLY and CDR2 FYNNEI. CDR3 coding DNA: TGTGCCAGCAGTGAGCTAAGACGACAGGTCAACACTGAAGCTTTCTTT. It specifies CASSELRRQVNTEAFF.

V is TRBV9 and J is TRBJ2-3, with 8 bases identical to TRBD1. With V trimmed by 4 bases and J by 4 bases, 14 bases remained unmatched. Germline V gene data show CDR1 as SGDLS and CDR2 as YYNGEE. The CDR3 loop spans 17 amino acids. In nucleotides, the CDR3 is TGTGCCAGCAGCCCCCTAGGAGGACAGGGCAATTCAGATACGCAGTATTTT. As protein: CASSPLGGQGNSDTQYF.

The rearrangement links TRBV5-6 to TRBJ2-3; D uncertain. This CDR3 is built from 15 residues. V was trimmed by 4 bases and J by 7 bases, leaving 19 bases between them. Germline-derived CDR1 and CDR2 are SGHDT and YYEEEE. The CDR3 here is CASSPSVATYNTQYF. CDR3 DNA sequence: TGTGCCAGCAGCCCGAGCGTCGCGACCTATAATACGCAGTATTTT.

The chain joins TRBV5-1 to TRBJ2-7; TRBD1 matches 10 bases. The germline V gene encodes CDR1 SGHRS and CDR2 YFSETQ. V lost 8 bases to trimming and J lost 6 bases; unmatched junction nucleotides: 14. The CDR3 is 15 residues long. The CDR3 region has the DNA TGCGCCAGAAGCAAAGACAGGGGGCTTCGTTGCGAGCAGTACTTC. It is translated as CARSKDRGLRCEQYF.

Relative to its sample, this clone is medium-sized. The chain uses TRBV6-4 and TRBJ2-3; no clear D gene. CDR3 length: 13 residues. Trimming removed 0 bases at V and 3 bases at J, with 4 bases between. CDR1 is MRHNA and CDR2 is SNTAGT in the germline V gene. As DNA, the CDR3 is TGTGCCAGCAGTGACTCGGCTACAGATACGCAGTATTTT. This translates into CASSDSATDTQYF.

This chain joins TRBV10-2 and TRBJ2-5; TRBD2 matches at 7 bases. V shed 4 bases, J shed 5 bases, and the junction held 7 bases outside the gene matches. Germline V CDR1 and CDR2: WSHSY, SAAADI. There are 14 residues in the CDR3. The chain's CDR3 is CASSVEGREETQYF. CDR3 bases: TGCGCCAGCAGTGTAGAAGGGAGGGAGGAGACCCAGTACTTC.

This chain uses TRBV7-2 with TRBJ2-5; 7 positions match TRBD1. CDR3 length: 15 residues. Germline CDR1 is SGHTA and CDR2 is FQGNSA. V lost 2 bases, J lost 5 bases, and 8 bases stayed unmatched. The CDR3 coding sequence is TGTGCCAGCAGCTTATCCCGAGGGACAGCGGAGACCCAGTACTTC. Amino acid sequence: CASSLSRGTAETQYF. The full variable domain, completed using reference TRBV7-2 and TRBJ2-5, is GAGVSQSPSNKVTEKGKDVELRCDPISGHTALYWYRQSLGQGLEFLIYFQGNSAPDKSGLPSDRFSAERTGGSVSTLTIQRTQQEDSAVYLCASSLSRGTAETQYFGPGTRLLVL.

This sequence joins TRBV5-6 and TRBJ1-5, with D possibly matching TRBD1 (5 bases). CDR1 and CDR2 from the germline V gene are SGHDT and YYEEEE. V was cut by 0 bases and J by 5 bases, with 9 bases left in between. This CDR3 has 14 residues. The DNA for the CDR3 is TGTGCCAGCAGCTTGGCAGGGATTGATCAGCCCCAGCATTTT. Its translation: CASSLAGIDQPQHF.

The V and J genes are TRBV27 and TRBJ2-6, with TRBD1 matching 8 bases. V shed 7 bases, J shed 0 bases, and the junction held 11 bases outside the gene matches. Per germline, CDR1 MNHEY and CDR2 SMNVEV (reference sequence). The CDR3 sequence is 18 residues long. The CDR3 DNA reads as TGTGCCAGCAAACAGGGGCCAGGGGGCAACTCTGGGGCCAACGTCCTGACTTTC. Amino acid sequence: CASKQGPGGNSGANVLTF.

CDR3 residues: CAISDSGNNQPQHF. The CDR3 nucleotides read TGTGCCATCAGTGATTCGGGGAACAATCAGCCCCAGCATTTT. V usage is TRBV10-3 and J usage is TRBJ1-5; D is undetermined. There are 14 residues in the CDR3. V was clipped by 3 bases and J by 3 bases, with 9 bases between them. The V gene's germline CDR1 is ENHRY and CDR2 SYGVKD.

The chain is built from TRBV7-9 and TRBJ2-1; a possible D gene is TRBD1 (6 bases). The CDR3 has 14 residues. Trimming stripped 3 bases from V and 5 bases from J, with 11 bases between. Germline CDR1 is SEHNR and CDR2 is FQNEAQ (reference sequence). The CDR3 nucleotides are TGTGCCAGCAGCTTGTCGGGACACCACAATGAGCAGTTCTTC. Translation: CASSLSGHHNEQFF.

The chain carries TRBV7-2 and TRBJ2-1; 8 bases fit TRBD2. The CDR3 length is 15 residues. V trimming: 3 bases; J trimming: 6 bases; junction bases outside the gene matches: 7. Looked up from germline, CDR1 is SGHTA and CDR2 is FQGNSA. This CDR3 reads CASSLGAGAPNEQFF. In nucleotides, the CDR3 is TGTGCCAGCAGCTTGGGAGCGGGGGCCCCCAATGAGCAGTTCTTC.

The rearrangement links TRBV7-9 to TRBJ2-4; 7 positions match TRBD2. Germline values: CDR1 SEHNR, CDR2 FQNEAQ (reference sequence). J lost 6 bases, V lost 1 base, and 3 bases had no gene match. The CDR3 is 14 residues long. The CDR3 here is CASSLGGEGNIQYF. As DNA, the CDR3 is TGTGCCAGCAGCTTAGGAGGGGAGGGAAACATTCAGTACTTC. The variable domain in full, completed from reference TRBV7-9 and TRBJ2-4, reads DTGVSQNPRHKITKRGQNVTFRCDPISEHNRLYWYRQTLGQGPEFLTYFQNEAQLEKSRLLSDRFSAERPKGSFSTLEIQRTEQGDSAMYLCASSLGGEGNIQYFGAGTRLSVL.

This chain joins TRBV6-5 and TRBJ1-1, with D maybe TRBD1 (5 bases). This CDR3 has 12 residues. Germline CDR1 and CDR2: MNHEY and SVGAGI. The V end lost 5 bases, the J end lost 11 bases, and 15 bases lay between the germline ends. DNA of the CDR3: TGTGCCAGCAGTCCCCCCAGCGGGGGGGCTTTCTTT. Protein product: CASSPPSGGAFF.

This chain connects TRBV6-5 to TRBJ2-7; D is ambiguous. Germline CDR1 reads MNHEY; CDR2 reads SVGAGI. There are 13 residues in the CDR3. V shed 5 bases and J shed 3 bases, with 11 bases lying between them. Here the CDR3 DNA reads TGTGCCAGCAGTCCCCCGACACTCTACGAGCAGTACTTC. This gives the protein CASSPPTLYEQYF.

CDR3 in DNA: TGCGCCAGCAGCCTAGACCGGGACAGGGGGGAGACCCAGTACTTC. This translates into CASSLDRDRGETQYF. The chain combines TRBV5-1 with TRBJ2-5, with 11 nucleotides matching TRBD1. The V and J ends lost 4 bases and 5 bases, in that order; junction bases with no gene match: 7. Germline loops: CDR1 SGHRS, CDR2 YFSETQ. This CDR3 is 15 amino acids long.

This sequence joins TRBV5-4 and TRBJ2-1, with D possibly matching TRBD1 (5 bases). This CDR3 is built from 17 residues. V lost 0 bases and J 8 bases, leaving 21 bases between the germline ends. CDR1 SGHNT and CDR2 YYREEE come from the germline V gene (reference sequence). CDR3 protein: CASSLARVSLAGDEQFF. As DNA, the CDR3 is TGTGCCAGCAGCTTGGCCAGGGTTTCGCTCGCTGGTGATGAGCAGTTCTTC. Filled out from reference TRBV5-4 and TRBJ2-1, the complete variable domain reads ETGVTQSPTHLIKTRGQQVTLRCSSQSGHNTVSWYQQALGQGPQFIFQYYREEENGRGNFPPRFSGLQFPNYSSELNVNALELDDSALYLCASSLARVSLAGDEQFFGPGTRLTVL.

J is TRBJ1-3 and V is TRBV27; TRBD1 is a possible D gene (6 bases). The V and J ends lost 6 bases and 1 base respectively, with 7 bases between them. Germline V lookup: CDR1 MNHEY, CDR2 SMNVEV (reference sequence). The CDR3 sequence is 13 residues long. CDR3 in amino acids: CASRDSSGNTIYF. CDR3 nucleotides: TGTGCCAGCAGGGACAGTTCTGGAAACACCATATATTTT.

Here the CDR3 reads CASSKTRQGANSYNEQFF. The CDR3 DNA is TGCGCCAGCAGCAAGACTAGACAGGGGGCTAACTCCTACAATGAGCAGTTCTTC. V gene TRBV5-1 combines with J gene TRBJ2-1, with TRBD1 matching 10 bases. After removal of 4 bases from V and 0 bases from J, the junction contained 10 bases not matched to a gene. This CDR3 contains 18 residues. Germline assignment: CDR1 SGHRS and CDR2 YFSETQ.

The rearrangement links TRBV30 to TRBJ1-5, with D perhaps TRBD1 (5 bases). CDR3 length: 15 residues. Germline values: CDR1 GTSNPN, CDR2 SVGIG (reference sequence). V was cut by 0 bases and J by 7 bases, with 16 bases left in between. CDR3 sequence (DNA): TGTGCCTGGAGTGTGCAGGGTGGTATTTCGCAGCCCCAGCATTTT. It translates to CAWSVQGGISQPQHF.

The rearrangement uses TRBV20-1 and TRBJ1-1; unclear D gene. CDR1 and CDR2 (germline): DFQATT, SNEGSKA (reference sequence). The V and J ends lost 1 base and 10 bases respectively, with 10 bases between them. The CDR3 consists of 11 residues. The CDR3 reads CSARVGRGAFF. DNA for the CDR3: TGCAGTGCTAGAGTCGGACGGGGAGCTTTCTTT.